The rows below give T cell receptor beta chains drawn from one sample of a study of cytomegalovirus exposure and HLA in healthy donors. Data came from immunoSEQ multiplex PCR; TCRdb stores just in-frame clones and leaves some out. Of roughly 100,000 clones listed, 10% to 15% are singletons. Input material: PBMCs. Source of these receptors: a man in his forties or fifties in good health and CMV-seropositive. The CDR3 runs from the conserved cysteine through the conserved F or W. Each record gives: clone size, V gene, J gene, D gene, CDR3 protein, CDR3 DNA. A D gene is named only where the DNA matches it firmly. Clone size is shown for a subset of rows, as once, few, many or a class of expanded clone.

abundance: few
v_gene: TRBV29-1
j_gene: TRBJ1-1
d_gene: TRBD1
CDR3aa: CSARDRGGGTEAFF
CDR3nt: TGCAGCGCACGGGACAGGGGCGGTGGCACTGAAGCTTTCTTT

abundance: .
v_gene: TRBV5-8
j_gene: TRBJ2-6
d_gene: TRBD1
CDR3aa: CASTRDRTVGANVLTF
CDR3nt: TGTGCCAGCACCCGGGACAGGACGGTTGGGGCCAACGTCCTGACTTTC

abundance: .
v_gene: TRBV5-1
j_gene: TRBJ2-5
d_gene: TRBD2
CDR3aa: CASSSSGRAEGTQYF
CDR3nt: TGCGCCAGCAGCTCTAGCGGGAGGGCTGAAGGGACCCAGTACTTC

abundance: few
v_gene: TRBV21-1
j_gene: TRBJ1-5
d_gene: .
CDR3aa: CASSPGGPRAVF
CDR3nt: TGTGCCAGCAGCCCAGGGGGACCCAGGGCAGTTTTT

abundance: few
v_gene: TRBV27
j_gene: TRBJ2-2
d_gene: .
CDR3aa: CASSPFTGTGELFF
CDR3nt: TGTGCCAGCAGTCCCTTTACGGGCACCGGGGAGCTGTTTTTT

abundance: .
v_gene: TRBV4-1
j_gene: TRBJ2-1
d_gene: TRBD2
CDR3aa: CASSQAPLAGAYEQFF
CDR3nt: TGCGCCAGCAGCCAAGCCCCACTAGCGGGAGCTTATGAGCAGTTCTTC

abundance: few
v_gene: TRBV7-9
j_gene: TRBJ1-4
d_gene: TRBD1
CDR3aa: CASSSQGATNEKLFF
CDR3nt: TGTGCCAGCAGCTCCCAGGGGGCAACTAATGAAAAACTGTTTTTT

abundance: .
v_gene: TRBV25-1
j_gene: TRBJ1-2
d_gene: .
CDR3aa: CASSEPGIGYTF
CDR3nt: TGTGCCAGCAGTGAACCCGGGATTGGCTACACCTTC

abundance: .
v_gene: TRBV4-3
j_gene: TRBJ2-2
d_gene: TRBD2
CDR3aa: CASSQSSGFGELFF
CDR3nt: TGCGCCAGCAGCCAAAGTAGCGGGTTCGGGGAGCTGTTTTTT

abundance: few
v_gene: TRBV7-6
j_gene: TRBJ2-1
d_gene: TRBD2
CDR3aa: CASSFGLAGVNEQFF
CDR3nt: TGTGCCAGCAGCTTTGGACTAGCGGGAGTTAATGAGCAGTTCTTC

abundance: .
v_gene: TRBV7-9
j_gene: TRBJ2-1
d_gene: TRBD2
CDR3aa: CASSLGRITGGRAGNEQFF
CDR3nt: TGTGCCAGCAGCTTAGGCCGGATCACAGGCGGGAGGGCCGGGAATGAGCAGTTCTTC

abundance: .
v_gene: TRBV7-2
j_gene: TRBJ2-5
d_gene: .
CDR3aa: CASSLVGSSPQETQYF
CDR3nt: TGTGCCAGCAGCTTAGTGGGTAGCTCTCCTCAAGAGACCCAGTACTTC

abundance: .
v_gene: TRBV9
j_gene: TRBJ2-1
d_gene: TRBD2
CDR3aa: CASSVGASGSLDEQFF
CDR3nt: TGTGCCAGCAGCGTAGGGGCAAGCGGGAGTTTGGATGAGCAGTTCTTC

abundance: once
v_gene: TRBV6-1
j_gene: TRBJ1-3
d_gene: .
CDR3aa: CASSEVRGTGNTIYF
CDR3nt: TGTGCCAGCAGTGAAGTTCGAGGGACTGGAAACACCATATATTTT

abundance: .
v_gene: TRBV5-4
j_gene: TRBJ1-1
d_gene: .
CDR3aa: CASSLPTGVMNTEAFF
CDR3nt: TGTGCCAGCAGCTTGCCTACGGGAGTCATGAACACTGAAGCTTTCTTT

abundance: .
v_gene: TRBV9
j_gene: TRBJ2-5
d_gene: TRBD2
CDR3aa: CASSVSGTGGTQYF
CDR3nt: TGTGCCAGCAGCGTTAGCGGGACGGGTGGGACCCAGTACTTC

abundance: .
v_gene: TRBV19
j_gene: TRBJ1-1
d_gene: .
CDR3aa: CASSIAAGGNTEAFF
CDR3nt: TGTGCCAGTAGTATAGCCGCAGGTGGTAACACTGAAGCTTTCTTT

abundance: .
v_gene: TRBV6-5
j_gene: TRBJ1-1
d_gene: .
CDR3aa: CASSYSLNTEAFF
CDR3nt: TGTGCCAGCAGTTACTCGTTAAACACTGAAGCTTTCTTT

abundance: few
v_gene: TRBV7-2
j_gene: TRBJ2-1
d_gene: TRBD2
CDR3aa: CASSLLAGAYNEQFF
CDR3nt: TGTGCCAGCAGTCTACTAGCGGGAGCCTACAATGAGCAGTTCTTC

abundance: .
v_gene: TRBV5-1
j_gene: TRBJ2-7
d_gene: TRBD2
CDR3aa: CASRVGLAGYYEQYF
CDR3nt: TGCGCCAGCAGGGTGGGACTAGCGGGGTACTACGAGCAGTACTTC

abundance: once
v_gene: TRBV2
j_gene: TRBJ1-5
d_gene: TRBD1
CDR3aa: CASSVQGGSNQPQHF
CDR3nt: TGTGCCAGCAGCGTACAGGGGGGAAGCAATCAGCCCCAGCATTTT

abundance: few
v_gene: TRBV25-1
j_gene: TRBJ1-4
d_gene: TRBD1
CDR3aa: CASRLSGTGVEKLFF
CDR3nt: TGTGCCAGCCGCCTCTCCGGGACAGGGGTTGAAAAACTGTTTTTT

abundance: .
v_gene: TRBV6-5
j_gene: TRBJ1-2
d_gene: TRBD1
CDR3aa: CASSSWDRGDYGYTF
CDR3nt: TGTGCCAGCAGCTCCTGGGACAGGGGGGACTATGGCTACACCTTC

abundance: .
v_gene: TRBV27
j_gene: TRBJ1-5
d_gene: .
CDR3aa: CASSEQGLSNQPQHF
CDR3nt: TGTGCCAGCAGTGAACAGGGTCTAAGCAATCAGCCCCAGCATTTT

abundance: few
v_gene: TRBV10-1
j_gene: TRBJ2-5
d_gene: TRBD1
CDR3aa: CASSESPGQGRETQYF
CDR3nt: TGCGCCAGCAGTGAGTCGCCGGGACAGGGTCGAGAGACCCAGTACTTC